Shown below are 10 T cell receptor beta chains from a single sample sequenced in a study of tumor-infiltrating lymphocytes in primary liver carcinoma. Unsorted bulk tissue, about 19-32 mg of it, served as the source for co-extraction of RNA and DNA. A constant-region primer primed TCR beta cDNA synthesis from roughly 510 ng of total RNA. Investigators got TCR beta libraries out of three nested multiplex PCR rounds, done with slightly modified ARM-PCR. Researchers ran the first two PCR rounds for roughly 11 cycles each with TRBV1-TRBV30 forward primers and a C-beta reverse primer. One entry per CDR3 protein results from TCRdb running MiXCR on the multiplex PCR reads. The sample has approximately 110,000 distinct CDR3 sequences, 60% to 70% seen once. Source material: liver tumor tissue from sampling region 1. Subset: tumor region T1, superior pole. These receptors were collected from a woman aged 60-75 years with primary liver carcinoma and hepatitis B virus infection.

Turning to this clonotype: At one end, the junction sequence differs from germline, possibly due to a read error. This chain links TRBV11-2 with TRBJ2-7; either TRBD1 or TRBD2 may supply D (5 bases each). Germline V CDR1 and CDR2: SGHAT, FQNNGV. The CDR3 runs 14 residues. The CDR3 spells CASSFQTLRGERYF. In DNA, the CDR3 is TGTGCCAGCAGTTTTCAGACACTCCGGGGCGAGCGGTATTTC.

A word on this clonotype: A much bigger clone sits one base away, suggesting this may be a read error. V is TRBV4-1 and J is TRBJ2-1; 10 positions agree with TRBD2. The CDR3 runs 17 residues. Germline V gene sequence: CDR1 MGHRA, CDR2 YSYEKL. Written as DNA, the CDR3 is TGCGCCAGAAGCCTCGGAGTGGGTCTAGCGGGAGTTGATGAGCAGTTCTTC. Its protein product is CARSLGVGLAGVDEQFF.

The chain carries TRBV11-2 and TRBJ1-6; D ambiguous. The germline V gene has CDR1 SGHAT and CDR2 FQNNGV. This CDR3 is 14 amino acids long. The CDR3 DNA is TGTATCAGCAGTTCAACGCGTAGGAGCTCACCCCTCCACTTT. Protein product: CISSSTRRSSPLHF.

Only one count was recorded for this clonotype. A read error may be the cause here, since a much bigger clone is one base away. The CDR3 coding sequence is TGCGCCAGCAGTGATCGGTTTAAGCCCACAGATACGCATTATTTT. Encoded protein: CASSDRFKPTDTHYF. The V gene is TRBV10-1, the J gene TRBJ2-3; D remains unclear. The length of the CDR3 is 15 residues. Germline values: CDR1 WNHNN, CDR2 SYGVQD (reference sequence).

Concerning this clonotype: The final CDR3 position lacks the conserved phenylalanine or tryptophan, pointing to a likely read error. The CDR3 DNA reads TGTACCAGCAGCTTCGGGGGGCATAATTCACCCCTCCACTTA. Encoded protein: CTSSFGGHNSPLHL. The rearrangement joins TRBV11-2 to TRBJ1-6, with a tentative D call TRBD1 (6 bases). The CDR3 contains 14 residues. Germline lookup yields CDR1 SGHAT and CDR2 FQNNGV.

This clonotype is a singleton in its sample. The chain is built from TRBV11-2 and TRBJ2-1; TRBD2 might be the D (5 bases). Trimming took 2 bases from V and 10 from J, leaving 18 bases between them. This CDR3 comprises 15 residues. Germline V gene sequence: CDR1 SGHAT, CDR2 FQNNGV. CDR3 sequence: CASSLRSPSTGEQFF. The CDR3 coding sequence is TGTGCCAGCAGCTTAAGATCACCGTCCACGGGAGAGCAGTTCTTC. Full variable domain (rest looked up from reference TRBV11-2 and TRBJ2-1): EAGVAQSPRYKIIEKRQSVAFWCNPISGHATLYWYQQILGQGPKLLIQFQNNGVVDDSQLPKDRFSAERLKGVDSTLKIQPAKLEDSAVYLCASSLRSPSTGEQFFGPGTRLTVL.

The J gene is TRBJ1-1, the V gene TRBV11-2; a weak D match, TRBD1 (5 bases). Germline CDR1 SGHAT, CDR2 FQNNGV. V lost 6 bases and J lost 1, with 21 bases in between. The CDR3 contains 17 residues. The CDR3, as DNA: TGTGCCAGCAGTTACCGGGACCGGGGGTACACGAACACTGAAGCTTTCTTT. Translating it yields CASSYRDRGYTNTEAFF. Combining the CDR3 with reference TRBV11-2 and TRBJ1-1 gives the whole variable domain EAGVAQSPRYKIIEKRQSVAFWCNPISGHATLYWYQQILGQGPKLLIQFQNNGVVDDSQLPKDRFSAERLKGVDSTLKIQPAKLEDSAVYLCASSYRDRGYTNTEAFFGQGTRLTVV.

Regarding this clonotype: This likely comes from a read error, as the CDR3 has no conserved phenylalanine or tryptophan at its end. The chain couples TRBV29-1 to TRBJ1-1, with unresolved D. V shed 5 bases and J shed 11 bases, with 18 bases lying between them. Germline CDR1 reads SQVTM; CDR2 reads ANQGSEA. The CDR3 has 12 amino acids. This chain's CDR3 is CSVQKGGKQAFS. The CDR3 DNA sequence: TGCAGCGTTCAAAAGGGCGGGAAACAGGCTTTCTCT.

This chain uses TRBV28 with TRBJ2-7; 11 bases agree with TRBD2. From germline, CDR1 is MDHEN and CDR2 SYDVKM. This CDR3 comprises 15 residues. J was trimmed by 3 bases and V by 4 bases; bases with no gene match: 5. As DNA, the CDR3 is TGTGCCAGCAGTTCTAGGACTAGCGGGTTCTACGAGCAGTACTTC. This sequence encodes CASSSRTSGFYEQYF.

This clonotype appeared many times. This chain links TRBV6-2 or TRBV6-3 with TRBJ2-1; tentative D call: TRBD2 (7 bases). Trimming removed 5 bases from V and 8 bases from J, with 16 bases in between. Per germline, CDR1 MNHEY and CDR2 SVGEGT. This CDR3 is 14 amino acids long. The DNA of the CDR3 is TGTGCCAGCAGTAATAGGGGGAGGGTCCATGAGCAGTTCTTC. Translating gives CASSNRGRVHEQFF.